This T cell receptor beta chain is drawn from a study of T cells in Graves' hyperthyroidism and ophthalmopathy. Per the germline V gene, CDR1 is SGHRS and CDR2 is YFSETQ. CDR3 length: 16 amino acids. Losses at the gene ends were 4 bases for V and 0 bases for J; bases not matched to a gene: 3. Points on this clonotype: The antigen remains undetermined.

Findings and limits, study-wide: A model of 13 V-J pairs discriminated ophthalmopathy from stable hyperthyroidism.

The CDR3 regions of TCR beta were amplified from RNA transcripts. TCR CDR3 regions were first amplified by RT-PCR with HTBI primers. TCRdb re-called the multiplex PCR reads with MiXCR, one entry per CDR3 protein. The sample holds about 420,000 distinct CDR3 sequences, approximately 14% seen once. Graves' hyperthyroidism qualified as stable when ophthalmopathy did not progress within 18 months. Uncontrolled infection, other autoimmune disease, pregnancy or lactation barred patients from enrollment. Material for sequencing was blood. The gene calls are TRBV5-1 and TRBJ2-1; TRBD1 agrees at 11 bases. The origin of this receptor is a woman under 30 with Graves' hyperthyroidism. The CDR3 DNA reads TGCGCCAGCAGCCGCGGGACAGGGGGCTCCTACAATGAGCAGTTCTTC. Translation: CASSRGTGGSYNEQFF.